The next 7 T cell receptor beta chains were all read from a single sample in a study of regulatory T cells in long-lasting Graves disease (dated by TCRdb to the early 2020s). The time point label, read with the paper, signifies: newly diagnosed GD, antithyroid drugs for less than 3 months. RNA was extracted from PBMCs in TRIzol for both TCR sequencing and RNA sequencing. The library was produced with multiplex PCR. Sequencer: Illumina HiSeq 4000. CDR3 regions were amplified by Arm-PCR with iRepertoire HTBI primers to construct TCR beta libraries. TCRdb ran its own pipeline on the public reads, namely fastp trimming at Q25 and MiXCR clone calling, and kept in-frame beta chains. Rows are unified per CDR3 protein, each entry keeping the most common DNA and genes. Counted in this sample were 400,000 to 500,000 distinct CDR3 sequences; 14% of them appeared once. Jointly, the top ten make up around a sixth of the sample.

The data also belong to a second study, concerning T cells in Graves' hyperthyroidism and ophthalmopathy.

The source material was peripheral blood mononuclear cells (PBMCs), sampled at new diagnosis, from a patient treated with antithyroid drugs. These receptors came from a woman between 50 and 59 years old with Graves disease. Donor details come from another sample of the same person, matched by shared clones.

This clonotype was counted ten times or more. The chain couples TRBV6-1 to TRBJ2-3; TRBD1 matches 9 bases. CDR1 and CDR2 (germline): MNHNS, SASEGT. The CDR3 is 15 amino acids. V gave up 3 bases and J gave up 5 bases; unmatched junction bases: 6. In DNA, the CDR3 is TGTGCCAGCAGTGACAAACAGGGGGCGAAAGATACGCAGTATTTT. This codes for CASSDKQGAKDTQYF.

The chain employs TRBV4-1 and TRBJ1-1, with 7 bases that match TRBD1. J lost 1 base, V lost 3 bases, and 14 bases had no gene match. Germline CDR1 and CDR2: MGHRA and YSYEKL. This CDR3 region has 18 residues. In nucleotides, the CDR3 is TGCGCCAGCAGCCAGGGAGGACAGGCCCGGCTCGGGAACACTGAAGCTTTCTTT. As protein: CASSQGGQARLGNTEAFF.

This clonotype was detected a few times. The chain joins TRBV5-1 to TRBJ1-6; D unresolved. This CDR3 region has 14 residues. Germline V CDR1 and CDR2: SGHRS, YFSETQ. V lost 4 bases to trimming and J lost 5 bases, with 10 bases between them. The CDR3 here is CASSDGLDNSPLHF. The CDR3 nucleotides are TGCGCCAGCAGCGACGGTCTGGATAATTCACCCCTCCACTTT.

This clonotype was found many times. J is TRBJ1-3 and V is TRBV28; D is unclear. Trimming took 7 bases from V and 1 from J, leaving 17 bases between them. This CDR3 region has 16 residues. Per the germline V gene, CDR1 is MDHEN and CDR2 is SYDVKM. The chain's CDR3 is CASIPEGVGSGNTIYF. CDR3 bases: TGTGCCAGCATTCCTGAGGGTGTCGGGTCTGGAAACACCATATATTTT.

This clonotype was detected a few times. The V and J genes are TRBV9 and TRBJ2-1; 9 nucleotides agree with TRBD2. Germline-derived CDR1 and CDR2 are SGDLS and YYNGEE. The CDR3 has 15 residues. Unmatched junction bases numbered 7, after V lost 0 bases and J lost 9 bases. The CDR3 DNA follows: TGTGCCAGCAGCGTAGTGGCGGGAGGGCCTTCTGAGCAGTTCTTC. Translated, it gives CASSVVAGGPSEQFF.

The rearrangement uses TRBV28 and TRBJ1-2; maybe TRBD1 (6 bases). Germline V CDR1 and CDR2: MDHEN, SYDVKM. V dropped 8 bases and J dropped 4 bases, with 11 bases sitting between them. The CDR3 has 12 residues. CDR3 loop: CASELQGYGYTF. The CDR3 coding sequence is TGTGCCAGCGAGCTACAGGGCTATGGCTACACCTTC.

This clonotype has ten or more counts. J is TRBJ2-5 and V is TRBV27; D remains ambiguous. The germline CDR1 and CDR2 sequences are MNHEY and SMNVEV (reference sequence). The V and J ends lost 0 bases and 5 bases respectively, with 10 bases between them. The CDR3 contains 14 residues. The chain's CDR3 is CASSLSVGGETQYF. The CDR3 DNA sequence: TGTGCCAGCAGTTTATCAGTGGGTGGGGAGACCCAGTACTTC.